This T cell receptor beta chain came from a study of T cell responses to AZD1222 COVID-19 vaccine. The overall study: Recipients boosted at about 4 weeks or about 12 weeks are pooled. Findings of the study overall: The donors showed a predominance of white British ancestry and of females, with possible underestimation of clonal diversity. Researchers report vaccine-associated CD4 TCRs spanning spike, with dominance at 160-218 and 743-854. The breadth and depth of Spike-specific TCRs increased once two AZD1222 doses had been given.

Generated by immunoSEQ multiplex PCR, the TCRdb table keeps only in-frame clones and is missing some. The table records around 110,000 clones, 80% to 90% of them present only once. As to this clone: The target antigen is unknown.

The CDR3 loop spans 17 amino acids. The germline V gene encodes CDR1 SGHVS and CDR2 FNYEAQ. With 1 base clipped from V and 3 bases from J, the junction kept 10 bases outside the gene matches. V and J are TRBV7-6 and TRBJ2-3, with 7 positions matching TRBD1. The TCR comes from an adult in good health. Sample: peripheral blood, taken on day 0 of AZD1222 vaccination. The CDR3 DNA reads as TGTGCCAGCAGCTTAGGGCGAGGGGGCCTAGGTACAGATACGCAGTATTTT. Translated: CASSLGRGGLGTDTQYF.